The next 10 T cell receptor beta chains were all read from a single sample in a study of T cell responses to AZD1222 COVID-19 vaccine. The repertoire was sequenced with immunoSEQ multiplex PCR; TCRdb's copy has only in-frame clones and lacks some. In the table there are about 130,000 clones, approximately 85% of which are singletons. The material sequenced was peripheral blood, taken on day 0 of MenACWY control vaccination. These receptors all stem from an adult in good health.

The rearrangement uses TRBV5-1 and TRBJ1-4; D is undetermined. Trimming shortened V by 0 bases and J by 4 bases, and 10 bases separated the two germline ends. The CDR3 length is 15 residues. Germline V lookup: CDR1 SGHRS, CDR2 YFSETQ. The CDR3 sequence: CASSLAGQSNEKLFF. CDR3 nucleotides: TGCGCCAGCAGCTTGGCCGGGCAAAGTAATGAAAAACTGTTTTTT.

The chain employs TRBV5-4 and TRBJ1-4; 7 bases are shared with TRBD1. V lost 3 bases to trimming and J lost 4 bases; unmatched junction nucleotides: 6. The germline V gene encodes CDR1 SGHNT and CDR2 YYREEE (reference sequence). CDR3 length: 15 residues. Written as DNA, the CDR3 is TGTGCCAGCAGCTCACAGACAGGGAGTAATGAAAAACTGTTTTTT. It codes for CASSSQTGSNEKLFF.

J is TRBJ1-5 and V is TRBV5-3; D uncertain. TRBV5-3 is noted as an ORF with a role that remains uncertain. CDR3 size: 14 residues. Trimming removed 1 base at V and 5 bases at J, with 10 bases between. The CDR3 protein is CARSLLVPHQPQHF. The CDR3, as DNA: TGTGCCAGAAGCTTGTTAGTACCCCATCAGCCCCAGCATTTT.

The V and J genes are TRBV7-3 and TRBJ1-2; 7 bases agree with TRBD1. The CDR3 runs to 14 residues. The V segment lost 5 bases and the J segment 6 bases; nucleotides outside the gene matches: 9. Per the germline V gene, CDR1 is SGHTA and CDR2 is FQGTGA. The CDR3 region is CASSTSTGLDGYTF. Here the CDR3 DNA reads TGTGCCAGCAGCACTTCGACAGGGCTGGATGGCTACACCTTC.

The chain employs TRBV11-1 and TRBJ1-6, with D possibly TRBD1 on 6 matching bases. Trimming stripped 4 bases from V and 7 bases from J, with 11 bases between. Germline lookup yields CDR1 SGHAT and CDR2 FQDESV (reference sequence). The CDR3 runs to 14 residues. Here the CDR3 reads CASSSTGSNSPLHF. CDR3 DNA sequence: TGTGCCAGCAGCTCCACAGGGTCCAATTCACCCCTCCACTTT.

The gene calls are TRBV5-1 and TRBJ1-1; no reliable D call. The CDR3 totals 13 residues. V gave up 0 bases and J gave up 4 bases, with 7 bases separating them. Germline V CDR1 and CDR2: SGHRS, YFSETQ. The CDR3 spells CASSLAGTTEAFF. In DNA, the CDR3 is TGCGCCAGCAGCTTGGCCGGTACCACTGAAGCTTTCTTT.

J is TRBJ2-2 and V is TRBV6-5; D not resolved. V gave up 5 bases and J gave up 6 bases, with 13 bases separating them. The V gene's germline CDR1 is MNHEY and CDR2 SVGAGI. This CDR3 spans 14 amino acids. The CDR3 sequence is CASSNTKWSGELFF. For the CDR3, the DNA is TGTGCCAGCAGTAATACAAAATGGTCCGGGGAGCTGTTTTTT.

The J gene is TRBJ1-2, the V gene TRBV28; maybe TRBD1 (5 bases). Germline values: CDR1 MDHEN, CDR2 SYDVKM. Trimming stripped 4 bases from V and 2 bases from J, with 11 bases between. The CDR3 has 14 residues. The CDR3 nucleotides read TGTGCCAGCAGTTCCCGGGACGGAAACTATGGCTACACCTTC. Amino acid sequence: CASSSRDGNYGYTF.

The chain employs TRBV2 and TRBJ2-2; D is ambiguous. Germline V gives CDR1 SNHLY, CDR2 FYNNEI. Trimming removed 4 bases from V and 1 base from J, with 4 bases in between. The CDR3 covers 13 residues. CDR3 DNA sequence: TGTGCCAGCAGTGTCAAGAACACCGGGGAGCTGTTTTTT. This encodes CASSVKNTGELFF.

V usage is TRBV10-1 and J usage is TRBJ1-1, with D unresolved. Trimming cost V 5 bases and J 4 bases, with 11 bases left between them. Germline loops: CDR1 WNHNN, CDR2 SYGVQD (reference sequence). The CDR3 is made up of 13 amino acids. The DNA of the CDR3 is TGCGCCAGCAGTATGGAGCCAGGCACTGAAGCTTTCTTT. Protein: CASSMEPGTEAFF.